This record covers a single T cell receptor beta chain. The antigen remains unidentified. Additional DNA sequences in this sample encode the identical CDR3. These data are taken from a study of cytomegalovirus exposure and HLA in healthy donors. General study findings and limits: A later examination showed that TCR association rates differed by HLA locus, with DRB1 most and HLA-C fewest. It has been reported that TCR beta sequences accurately predicted the HLA-A and HLA-B alleles of most subjects. CMV antigen specificity of a few CMV-associated chains was confirmed in vitro. V- and J-gene trimming in TCR beta was tied to a missense DCLRE1C variant by an analysis performed later.

13 Jbeta primers and 60 Vbeta primers were used for the PCR. Method: immunoSEQ multiplex PCR; TCRdb's copy keeps in-frame clones and lacks some. The table lists fewer than 65,000 clones, 70% to 85% of them singletons, with 1.5% to 2% in the top ten. This CDR3 has 13 residues. Germline values: CDR1 KGHSH, CDR2 LQKENI. The ends were cut back, 5 bases at V and 5 bases at J, with 12 bases in the middle. Sequenced material: PBMCs. The clonotype originates from a man in his thirties or forties in good health and CMV-seronegative. The V call is TRBV18, the J call TRBJ2-5; a weak D match, TRBD2 (5 bases). The CDR3 loop reads CASSRSEEETQYF. DNA for the CDR3: TGTGCCAGCTCAAGGTCGGAGGAGGAGACCCAGTACTTC.